Following are 16 T cell receptor beta chains from one sample sequenced in a study of blood T cell repertoires in COVID-19. Clones were sequenced by immunoSEQ multiplex PCR, and TCRdb holds only the in-frame ones, with some missing. The sample contains about 380,000 clones, about 90% of which appear only once. Sequenced input: PBMCs or T cells enriched from blood (not recorded which). These receptor sequences come from a woman aged 30 to 39 who had recovered from COVID-19.

This sequence joins TRBV28 and TRBJ1-6, with D uncertain. Germline CDR1 reads MDHEN; CDR2 reads SYDVKM. V lost 5 bases to trimming and J lost 11 bases, with 13 bases between them. The CDR3 is 13 amino acids. The CDR3 nucleotides read TGTGCCAGCAGTCCGGGATCCGGACCACCCCTCCACTTT. Protein product: CASSPGSGPPLHF.

The chain links TRBV7-9 to TRBJ1-3, with 9 nucleotides matching TRBD1. Looked up from germline, CDR1 is SEHNR and CDR2 is FQNEAQ (reference sequence). CDR3 length equals 14 residues. V lost 2 bases and J lost 7; bases outside the gene matches: 3. The CDR3 coding sequence is TGTGCCAGCAGCTTACCCGGGACAGGGAACACCATATATTTT. Its protein product is CASSLPGTGNTIYF.

This chain joins TRBV9 and TRBJ1-1, with 8 bases identical to TRBD1. The V gene's germline CDR1 is SGDLS and CDR2 YYNGEE. With 3 bases clipped from V and 6 bases from J, the junction kept 13 bases outside the gene matches. The CDR3 totals 16 residues. This CDR3 is CASSAYPRTGQAEAFF. CDR3 nucleotide sequence: TGTGCCAGCAGCGCGTATCCGCGGACAGGGCAGGCTGAAGCTTTCTTT.

This clone was seen once. The J gene is TRBJ2-3, the V gene TRBV2, with TRBD2 matching 7 bases. The V gene end was trimmed by 7 bases and the J gene end by 3 bases; junction bases not matched to a gene: 7. This CDR3 is built from 14 residues. Germline CDR1 and CDR2: SNHLY and FYNNEI. The CDR3 DNA follows: TGTGCCAGCACGCGGGAGAGAGGAACAGATACGCAGTATTTT. It yields the protein CASTRERGTDTQYF.

This rearrangement joins TRBV27 to TRBJ1-6, with D possibly matching TRBD1 (5 bases). V lost 6 bases and J lost 0, with 12 bases in between. Per the germline V gene, CDR1 is MNHEY and CDR2 is SMNVEV (reference sequence). The CDR3 contains 16 residues. This CDR3 reads CASSPMGGSYNSPLHF. CDR3 sequence (DNA): TGTGCCAGCAGCCCCATGGGGGGCTCCTATAATTCACCCCTCCACTTT.

The chain couples TRBV19 to TRBJ1-1, with a tentative D call TRBD1 (5 bases). Trimming shortened V by 7 bases and J by 7 bases, and 25 bases separated the two germline ends. Germline-derived CDR1 and CDR2 are LNHDA and SQIVND (reference sequence). The CDR3 is 16 amino acids. The CDR3 nucleotides read TGTGCCAGTATTAGGGGCCAGGGAATTTTCCAAGGTGAAGCTTTCTTT. This encodes CASIRGQGIFQGEAFF. Using reference TRBV19 and TRBJ1-1 for the parts outside the CDR3, the full variable domain is DGGITQSPKYLFRKEGQNVTLSCEQNLNHDAMYWYRQDPGQGLRLIYYSQIVNDFQKGDIAEGYSVSREKKESFPLTVTSAQKNPTAFYLCASIRGQGIFQGEAFFGQGTRLTVV.

CDR3: CASRQASNQPQHF. The CDR3 nucleotides read TGTGCCAGCCGACAGGCTAGCAATCAGCCCCAGCATTTT. This chain joins TRBV18 and TRBJ1-5; D might be TRBD1 (6 bases). The CDR3 totals 13 residues. Germline lookup yields CDR1 KGHSH and CDR2 LQKENI. Trimming shortened V by 8 bases and J by 0 bases, and 8 bases separated the two germline ends.

This CDR3 is CASSLKGGSGNTIYF. DNA for the CDR3: TGTGCCAGTAGCCTTAAAGGGGGCTCTGGAAACACCATATATTTT. This chain uses TRBV19 with TRBJ1-3; D is perhaps TRBD1 (6 bases). Germline CDR1 and CDR2: LNHDA and SQIVND (reference sequence). CDR3 length: 15 residues. Trimming took off 6 bases at V and 0 bases at J, with 12 bases between the two ends.

The chain joins TRBV7-9 to TRBJ2-1; possible D gene TRBD2, 5 bases. Germline values: CDR1 SEHNR, CDR2 FQNEAQ (reference sequence). The CDR3 is 15 amino acids. With 3 bases removed from V and 4 bases from J, the gap between germline ends came to 13 bases. In DNA, the CDR3 is TGTGCCAGCAGCTTGAGCCGCGGGTCTTACAATGAGCAGTTCTTC. Protein: CASSLSRGSYNEQFF.

The V and J genes are TRBV20-1 and TRBJ2-1, with a weak D call TRBD1 (6 bases). Per germline, CDR1 DFQATT and CDR2 SNEGSKA (reference sequence). The CDR3 has 10 residues. The CDR3 bases are TGCAGCGGTCAGGGGAATGAGCAGTTCTTC. This translates into CSGQGNEQFF.

The chain uses TRBV11-2 and TRBJ2-5, with D uncertain. Germline lookup yields CDR1 SGHAT and CDR2 FQNNGV. V was trimmed by 5 bases and J by 5 bases, leaving 21 bases between them. The CDR3 consists of 16 residues. In nucleotides, the CDR3 is TGTGCCAGCAGCCTCTCTAGGTCACTTCCTTGGGAGACCCAGTACTTC. Translating gives CASSLSRSLPWETQYF.

V is TRBV28 and J is TRBJ2-5, with 7 positions matching TRBD2. Germline trimming cut 7 bases from V and 2 bases from J; bases unmatched to any gene: 7. The V gene's germline CDR1 is MDHEN and CDR2 SYDVKM. The CDR3 has 14 residues. The CDR3 here is CASIEAGAQETQYF. The CDR3 coding sequence is TGTGCCAGCATAGAGGCGGGAGCACAAGAGACCCAGTACTTC.

J is TRBJ1-6 and V is TRBV10-3; a possible D gene is TRBD1 (5 bases). This CDR3 region has 15 residues. Deletions cut 4 bases from V and 10 bases from J, with 17 bases between. In germline, CDR1 is ENHRY, CDR2 SYGVKD. The CDR3 DNA is TGTGCCATCAGTGCGGCGACCCGGGGGGACTCACCCCTCCACTTT. As protein: CAISAATRGDSPLHF.

The chain joins TRBV9 to TRBJ2-1, with 8 bases matching TRBD2. V trimming: 4 bases; J trimming: 5 bases; junction bases outside the gene matches: 8. CDR3 length: 15 amino acids. Germline CDR1 reads SGDLS; CDR2 reads YYNGEE. The CDR3 region is CASSTRLATNNEQFF. In DNA form, the CDR3 reads TGTGCCAGCAGCACCCGACTAGCGACAAACAATGAGCAGTTCTTC.

The chain has TRBV2 and TRBJ1-6; D is uncertain. The CDR3 spans 14 residues. The V end was cut by 2 bases, the J end by 7 bases, with 9 bases between. Per the germline V gene, CDR1 is SNHLY and CDR2 is FYNNEI. CDR3 DNA: TGTGCCAGCAGTGAAATCTCTCGGAATTCACCCCTCCACTTT. It specifies CASSEISRNSPLHF.

The chain employs TRBV10-3 and TRBJ1-6; 7 bases match TRBD1. The V and J ends lost 6 bases and 8 bases, in that order; junction bases with no gene match: 4. This CDR3 contains 13 residues. Germline CDR1 and CDR2: ENHRY and SYGVKD. The CDR3 coding sequence is TGTGCCATCAGCGACACAGGGGATTCACCCCTCCACTTT. Translation: CAISDTGDSPLHF.